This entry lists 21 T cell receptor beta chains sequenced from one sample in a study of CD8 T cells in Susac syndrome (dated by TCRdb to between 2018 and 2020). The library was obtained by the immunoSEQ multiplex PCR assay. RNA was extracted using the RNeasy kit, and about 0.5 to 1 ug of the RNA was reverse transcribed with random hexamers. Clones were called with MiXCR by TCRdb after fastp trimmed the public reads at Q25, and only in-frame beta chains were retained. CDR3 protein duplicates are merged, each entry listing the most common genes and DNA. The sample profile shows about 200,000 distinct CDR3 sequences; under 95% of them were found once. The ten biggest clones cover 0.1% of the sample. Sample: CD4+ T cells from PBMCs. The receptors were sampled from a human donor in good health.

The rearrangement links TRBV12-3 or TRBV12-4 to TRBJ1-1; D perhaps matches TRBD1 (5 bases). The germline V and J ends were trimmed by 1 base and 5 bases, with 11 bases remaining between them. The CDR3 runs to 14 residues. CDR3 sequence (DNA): TGTGCCAGCAGTTTAGTAACAGGACTGACTGAAGCTTTCTTT. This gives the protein CASSLVTGLTEAFF.

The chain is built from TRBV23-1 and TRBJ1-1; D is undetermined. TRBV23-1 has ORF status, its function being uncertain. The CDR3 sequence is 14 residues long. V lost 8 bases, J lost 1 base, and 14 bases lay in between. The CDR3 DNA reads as TGCGCCAGCGGCGTAAGGGAACAGAACACTGAAGCTTTCTTT. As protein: CASGVREQNTEAFF.

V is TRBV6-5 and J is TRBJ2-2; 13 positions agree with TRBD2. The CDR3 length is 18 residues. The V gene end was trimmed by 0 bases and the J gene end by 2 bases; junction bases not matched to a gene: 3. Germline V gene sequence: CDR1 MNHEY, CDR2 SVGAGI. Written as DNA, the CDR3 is TGTGCCAGCAGTTACTCGACTAGCGGGGGGCAAAACACCGGGGAGCTGTTTTTT. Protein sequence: CASSYSTSGGQNTGELFF.

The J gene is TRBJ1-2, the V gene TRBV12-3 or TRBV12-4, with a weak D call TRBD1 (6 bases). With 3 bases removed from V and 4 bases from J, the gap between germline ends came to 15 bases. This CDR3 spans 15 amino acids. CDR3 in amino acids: CASSFSGGPAYGYTF. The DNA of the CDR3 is TGTGCCAGCAGTTTCTCGGGGGGCCCCGCCTATGGCTACACCTTC.

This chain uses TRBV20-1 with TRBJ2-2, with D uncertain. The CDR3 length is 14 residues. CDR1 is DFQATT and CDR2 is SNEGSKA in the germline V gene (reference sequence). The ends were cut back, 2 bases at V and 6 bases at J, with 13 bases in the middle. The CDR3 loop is CSARKDGLSGELFF. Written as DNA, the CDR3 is TGCAGTGCTAGAAAGGACGGCTTATCCGGGGAGCTGTTTTTT.

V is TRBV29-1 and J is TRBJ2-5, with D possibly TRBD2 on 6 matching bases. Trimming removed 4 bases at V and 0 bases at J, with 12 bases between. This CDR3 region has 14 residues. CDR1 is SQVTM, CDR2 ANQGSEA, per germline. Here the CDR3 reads CSVVSAGYQETQYF. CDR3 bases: TGCAGCGTTGTCTCGGCGGGGTACCAAGAGACCCAGTACTTC.

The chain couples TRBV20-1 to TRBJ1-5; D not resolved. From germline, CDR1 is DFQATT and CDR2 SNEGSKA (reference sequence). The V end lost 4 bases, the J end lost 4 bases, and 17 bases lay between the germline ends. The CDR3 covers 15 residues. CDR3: CSATREISGNQPQHF. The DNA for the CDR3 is TGCAGTGCTACAAGGGAAATCTCGGGGAATCAGCCCCAGCATTTT.

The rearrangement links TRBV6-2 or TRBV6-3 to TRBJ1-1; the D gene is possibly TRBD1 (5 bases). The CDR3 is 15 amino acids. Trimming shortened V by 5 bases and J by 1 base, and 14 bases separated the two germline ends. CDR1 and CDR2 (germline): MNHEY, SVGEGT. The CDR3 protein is CASSPRGQGNTEAFF. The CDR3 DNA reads TGTGCCAGCAGTCCAAGGGGTCAGGGGAACACTGAAGCTTTCTTT.

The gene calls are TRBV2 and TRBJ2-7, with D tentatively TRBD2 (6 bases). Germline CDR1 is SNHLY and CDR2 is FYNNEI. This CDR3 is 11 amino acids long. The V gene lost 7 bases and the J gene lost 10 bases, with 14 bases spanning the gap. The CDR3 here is CASTLSGLQYV. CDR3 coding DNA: TGTGCCAGCACTCTAAGCGGGCTCCAGTACGTC.

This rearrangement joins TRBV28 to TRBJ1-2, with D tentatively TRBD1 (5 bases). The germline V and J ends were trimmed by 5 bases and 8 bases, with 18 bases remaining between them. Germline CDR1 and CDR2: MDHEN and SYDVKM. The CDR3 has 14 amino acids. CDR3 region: CASSLSQGTWGYTF. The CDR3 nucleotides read TGTGCCAGCAGTCTTTCTCAGGGTACGTGGGGCTACACCTTC.

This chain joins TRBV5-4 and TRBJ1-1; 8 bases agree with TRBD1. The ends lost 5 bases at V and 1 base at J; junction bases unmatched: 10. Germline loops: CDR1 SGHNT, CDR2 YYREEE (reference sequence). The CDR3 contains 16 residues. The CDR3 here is CASRSQQGAQNTEAFF. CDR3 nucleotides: TGTGCCAGCAGATCACAGCAGGGGGCTCAGAACACTGAAGCTTTCTTT.

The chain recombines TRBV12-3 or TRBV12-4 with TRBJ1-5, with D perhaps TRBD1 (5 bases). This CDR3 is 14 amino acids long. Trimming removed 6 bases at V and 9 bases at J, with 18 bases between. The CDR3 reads CASSPVGGTGPQHF. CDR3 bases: TGTGCCAGCAGCCCTGTGGGGGGGACCGGGCCCCAGCATTTT.

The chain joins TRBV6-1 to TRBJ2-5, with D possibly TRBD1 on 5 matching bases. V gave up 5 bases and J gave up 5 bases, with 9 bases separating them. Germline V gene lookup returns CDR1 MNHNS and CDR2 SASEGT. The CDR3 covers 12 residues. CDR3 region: CASSWGRETQYF. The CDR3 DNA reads TGTGCCAGCAGTTGGGGCCGGGAGACCCAGTACTTC.

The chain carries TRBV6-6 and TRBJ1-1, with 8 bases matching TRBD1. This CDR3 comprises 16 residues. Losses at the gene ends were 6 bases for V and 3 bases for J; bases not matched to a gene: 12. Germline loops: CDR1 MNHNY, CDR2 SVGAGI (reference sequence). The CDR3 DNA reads TGTGCCAGCAGCGAGCGGACAGGGTCCTTTTACACTGAAGCTTTCTTT. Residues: CASSERTGSFYTEAFF.

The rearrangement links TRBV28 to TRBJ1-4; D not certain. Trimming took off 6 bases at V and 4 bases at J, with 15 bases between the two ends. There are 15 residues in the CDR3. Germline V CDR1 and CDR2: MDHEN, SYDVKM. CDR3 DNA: TGTGCCAGCAGCCCTCTGGGAGAAGATAATGAAAAACTGTTTTTT. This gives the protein CASSPLGEDNEKLFF. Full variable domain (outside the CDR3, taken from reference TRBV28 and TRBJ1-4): DVKVTQSSRYLVKRTGEKVFLECVQDMDHENMFWYRQDPGLGLRLIYFSYDVKMKEKGDIPEGYSVSREKKERFSLILESASTNQTSMYLCASSPLGEDNEKLFFGSGTQLSVL.

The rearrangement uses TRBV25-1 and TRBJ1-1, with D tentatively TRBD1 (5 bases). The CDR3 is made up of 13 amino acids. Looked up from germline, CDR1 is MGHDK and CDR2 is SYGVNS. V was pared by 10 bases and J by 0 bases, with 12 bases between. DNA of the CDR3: TGTGCCACCAGGGAAATTATGAACACTGAAGCTTTCTTT. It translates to CATREIMNTEAFF.

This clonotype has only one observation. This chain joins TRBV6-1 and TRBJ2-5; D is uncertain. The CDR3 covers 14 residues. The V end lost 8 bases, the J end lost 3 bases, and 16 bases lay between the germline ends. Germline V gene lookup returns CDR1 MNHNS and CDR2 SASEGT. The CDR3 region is CASSAVRAEETQYF. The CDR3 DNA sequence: TGTGCCAGCTCGGCGGTAAGGGCGGAAGAGACCCAGTACTTC.

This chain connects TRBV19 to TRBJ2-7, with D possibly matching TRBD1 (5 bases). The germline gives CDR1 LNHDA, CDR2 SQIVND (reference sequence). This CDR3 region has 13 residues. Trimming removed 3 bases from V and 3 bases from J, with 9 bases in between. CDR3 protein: CASSISGRYEQYF. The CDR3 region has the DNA TGTGCCAGTAGTATCTCAGGGCGCTACGAGCAGTACTTC.

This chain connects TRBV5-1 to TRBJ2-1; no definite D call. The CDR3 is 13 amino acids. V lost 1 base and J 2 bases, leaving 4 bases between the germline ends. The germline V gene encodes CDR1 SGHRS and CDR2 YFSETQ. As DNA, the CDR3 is TGCGCCAGCAGCTTGCCCCCCTACAATGAGCAGTTCTTC. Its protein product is CASSLPPYNEQFF. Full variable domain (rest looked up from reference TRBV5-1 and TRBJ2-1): KAGVTQTPRYLIKTRGQQVTLSCSPISGHRSVSWYQQTPGQGLQFLFEYFSETQRNKGNFPGRFSGRQFSNSRSEMNVSTLELGDSALYLCASSLPPYNEQFFGPGTRLTVL.

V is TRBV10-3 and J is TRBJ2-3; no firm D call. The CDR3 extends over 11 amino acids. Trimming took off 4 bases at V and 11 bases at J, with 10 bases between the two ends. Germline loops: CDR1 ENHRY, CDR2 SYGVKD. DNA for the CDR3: TGTGCCATCAGTGGGCAGCTCAGGCAGTATTTT. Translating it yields CAISGQLRQYF.

Here the CDR3 DNA reads TGCGCCAGCAGCTTGACGGGACAGGGGATCTATGGCTACACCTTC. This codes for CASSLTGQGIYGYTF. The chain recombines TRBV5-1 with TRBJ1-2, with 10 bases identical to TRBD1. Germline V gene data show CDR1 as SGHRS and CDR2 as YFSETQ. Trimming at V came to 1 base and at J to 4 bases, leaving 4 bases not matched to a gene. This CDR3 contains 15 residues.